The 10 T cell receptor beta chains below were found in one sample sequenced in a study of radiation and T cells in renal cell carcinoma. Sample treatment: 15 Gy SBRT to primary tumor, nephrectomy 4 weeks later. The repertoire was sequenced with immunoSEQ multiplex PCR; TCRdb's copy has only in-frame clones and lacks some. This sample has approximately 20,000 clones, with less than 65% found just once. The specimen comprised tumor tissue, sampled from a patient whose treatment included radiotherapy and nephrectomy. Receptors originate from a woman aged 70-85 years with renal cell carcinoma.

The V and J genes are TRBV2 and TRBJ2-6, with D possibly being TRBD2 (5 bases). There are 14 residues in the CDR3. Germline V gives CDR1 SNHLY, CDR2 FYNNEI. V was cut by 10 bases and J by 2 bases, with 12 bases left in between. The DNA of the CDR3 is TGTGCCATCGTTCGGGGAGCTGGGGCCAACGTCCTGACTTTC. This codes for CAIVRGAGANVLTF.

V and J are TRBV19 and TRBJ2-7, with D possibly being TRBD1 or TRBD2 (5 bases each). The CDR3 covers 13 residues. The germline V gene encodes CDR1 LNHDA and CDR2 SQIVND (reference sequence). Trimming stripped 8 bases from V and 3 bases from J, with 14 bases between. CDR3 in amino acids: CASAGTSNYEQYF. In nucleotides, the CDR3 is TGTGCCAGTGCCGGGACCTCAAACTACGAGCAGTACTTC.

The chain couples TRBV4-3 to TRBJ2-1, with TRBD2 identical over 10 bases. Unmatched junction bases numbered 8, after V lost 2 bases and J lost 10 bases. Germline values: CDR1 LGHNA, CDR2 YSLEER. The CDR3 consists of 15 residues. CDR3 bases: TGCGCCAGCAGCCAATTGAGCGGGGGGGCCGGAGAGCAGTTCTTC. Protein sequence: CASSQLSGGAGEQFF.

In the case of this clone: The junction does not match germline at one end; this may be a read error. This sequence joins TRBV4-1 and TRBJ2-7; D not resolved. Germline V lookup: CDR1 MGHRA, CDR2 YSYEKL. The CDR3 has 14 residues. CDR3 protein: CASSQEAAGYEQYF. The CDR3 DNA reads TGTGCCAGCAGCCAAGAGGCGGCAGGCTACGAGCAGTACTTC.

The gene calls are TRBV7-2 and TRBJ2-7; TRBD1 aligns across 7 bases. The CDR3 is 14 residues long. V was pared by 0 bases and J by 3 bases, with 2 bases of the junction left unmatched. The germline CDR1 and CDR2 sequences are SGHTA and FQGNSA. The CDR3, as DNA: TGTGCCAGCAGCTTAGCGACAGGGAACTACGAGCAGTACTTC. Translation gives CASSLATGNYEQYF.

This clone appeared once. The chain recombines TRBV7-2 with TRBJ2-2; unclear D gene. The V and J ends lost 2 bases and 5 bases respectively, with 12 bases between them. Germline values: CDR1 SGHTA, CDR2 FQGNSA. CDR3 length equals 15 residues. CDR3 amino acids: CASSLSVRLTGELFF. CDR3 sequence (DNA): TGTGCCAGCAGCTTATCCGTGAGATTAACCGGGGAGCTGTTTTTT.

This clone showed up just a few times. The chain employs TRBV9 and TRBJ2-1; D call uncertain. V was clipped by 4 bases and J by 0 bases, with 14 bases between them. The germline V gene has CDR1 SGDLS and CDR2 YYNGEE. This CDR3 region has 16 residues. CDR3 protein: CASSPLWVYSYNEQFF. CDR3 bases: TGTGCCAGCAGCCCGCTCTGGGTATACTCCTACAATGAGCAGTTCTTC.

The J gene is TRBJ1-5, the V gene TRBV21-1. TRBV21-1 represents a pseudogene. The CDR3 loop spans 18 amino acids. The CDR3 is CASSKSSGGGTTNKSQHF. DNA for the CDR3: TGTGCCAGCAGCAAATCGAGCGGAGGCGGGACAACCAATAAGTCCCAGCATTTT.

CDR3 in DNA: TGCAGCGTGGGTGGGGGCCAGGGTATGTCTGAAGCTTTCTTT. It is translated as CSVGGGQGMSEAFF. V gene TRBV29-1 combines with J gene TRBJ1-1; possibly TRBD1 for D (6 bases). Looked up from germline, CDR1 is SQVTM and CDR2 is ANQGSEA. CDR3 length: 14 amino acids. V dropped 6 bases and J dropped 6 bases, with 20 bases sitting between them. The full variable domain, in which reference TRBV29-1 and TRBJ1-1 provide the parts outside the CDR3, is SAVISQKPSRDICQRGTSLTIQCQVDSQVTMMFWYRQQPGQSLTLIATANQGSEATYESGFVIDKFPISRPNLTFSTLTVSNMSPEDSSIYLCSVGGGQGMSEAFFGQGTRLTVV.

V usage is TRBV5-1 and J usage is TRBJ2-2; D uncertain. The CDR3 spans 13 residues. V was shortened by 4 bases and J by 7 bases, with 11 bases between the two germline ends. Germline CDR1 and CDR2: SGHRS and YFSETQ. The CDR3 DNA is TGCGCCAGCAGCCCCATCCAGCACGGGGAGCTGTTTTTT. Translating it yields CASSPIQHGELFF.